The clone carrying this T cell receptor beta chain was recorded many times. This entry is derived from a study of T cell repertoires in cytomegalovirus infection. Study in general: Matching HLA type, along with CMV infection, was indicated by public TCR beta signatures.

Each CDR3 protein is one row after TCRdb ran MiXCR on the reads. The sample contains around 440,000 distinct CDR3 sequences, 11% of which appear only once. V was pared by 7 bases and J by 8 bases, with 14 bases between. The germline gives CDR1 SEHNR, CDR2 FQNEAQ (reference sequence). This CDR3 region has 12 residues. Specimen: PBMCs. The sequence was obtained from a human donor in good health (CMV status not recorded). Some clones in this sample may be carry-over from other donors' samples. The V gene is TRBV7-9, the J gene TRBJ1-2; possible D gene TRBD1, 5 bases. CDR3 bases: TGTGCCAGCACCCCAGGGATTTGGGGCTACACCTTC. Its translation: CASTPGIWGYTF.